The TCR beta chain under discussion was sequenced for a study of blood T cell repertoires in COVID-19. Across the study: Sites across the United States, Italy and Spain contributed samples from acute and convalescent COVID-19.

CDR3 length equals 14 residues. V dropped 2 bases and J dropped 2; count of bases not matched to a gene: 6. The germline V gene has CDR1 GTSNPN and CDR2 SVGIG (reference sequence). TCRdb keeps only in-frame clones here, not all; method: immunoSEQ multiplex PCR. The sample has approximately 300,000 clones; approximately 91% are singletons. The gene calls are TRBV30 and TRBJ2-7; 7 bases are shared with TRBD1. The TCR was taken from a young woman with COVID-19, enrolled during active disease. What was sequenced was peripheral blood. The CDR3 nucleotides read TGTGCCTGGAGTTTGGGGACAGCGACCTACGAGCAGTACTTC. This translates into CAWSLGTATYEQYF.